This is a list of T cell receptor beta chains from one sample in a study of OX40 agonist ivuxolimab in advanced cancers. Only in-frame clones appear in the TCRdb table, and some are missing; sequencing was by immunoSEQ multiplex PCR. There are tens of thousands of clones in the sample; roughly 90% occur only once, and 16% lies in the top ten. The material was CD4+ or CD8+ T cells sorted from blood, obtained in a trial of the OX40 agonist ivuxolimab. The receptors were gathered from an adult with an advanced solid tumor such as melanoma, head and neck, liver or kidney cancer. Each CDR3 is given with its conserved first and last residue. A D gene is named only where the DNA matches it firmly. Only part of the rows carry a size: once, few, many, or a class if the clone is expanded.

>TRBV15|.|.|TRBJ1-1
TGTGCCACCAGCAGAGGGCGGGGGGTTATGAACACTGAAGCTTTCTTT
CATSRGRGVMNTEAFF
>TRBV5-1|.|TRBD1|TRBJ1-5
TGCGCCAGCAGCGTCCGACAGGGGGATCAGCCCCAGCATTTT
CASSVRQGDQPQHF
>TRBV7-2|.|TRBD2|TRBJ2-1
TGTGCCAGCAGCGGAAGTCCCCTAGCGGGCGGGTACAATGAGCAGTTCTTC
CASSGSPLAGGYNEQFF
>TRBV2|.|.|TRBJ1-1
TGTGCCAGCGTTTGGACAGCGAACACTGAAGCTTTCTTT
CASVWTANTEAFF
>TRBV10-3|.|.|TRBJ1-2
TGTGCCACTGGGGGACACAATAACTATGGCTACACCTTC
CATGGHNNYGYTF
>TRBV29-1|.|.|TRBJ2-1
TGCAGCGTTGAAGACCCAAAACGCCGGGCGACCTACAATGAGCAGTTCTTC
CSVEDPKRRATYNEQFF
>TRBV20-1|once|TRBD1|TRBJ1-1
TGCAGTGCAAGCACAGGGGGTGAGGCTTTCTTT
CSASTGGEAFF
>TRBV6-6|.|TRBD1|TRBJ1-1
TGTGCCAGCAGCCAACAGGGGGGGAACACTGAAGCTTTCTTT
CASSQQGGNTEAFF
>TRBV5-4|.|TRBD1|TRBJ1-2
TGTGCCAGCAGTTTACAGGGGCGGTTTAACTATGGCTACACCTTC
CASSLQGRFNYGYTF
>TRBV7-3|.|.|TRBJ2-2
TGTGCCAGCAGGCCTAACACCGGGGAGCTGTTTTTT
CASRPNTGELFF
>TRBV30|.|.|TRBJ2-3
TGTGCCTGGAGTGTAGAGGGAGTGTACTCAGATACGCAGTATTTT
CAWSVEGVYSDTQYF
>TRBV4-2|large|.|TRBJ1-2
TGTGCCAGCAGCAAGACACTAGGACAGTTGGACTATGGCTACACCTTC
CASSKTLGQLDYGYTF
>TRBV18|.|.|TRBJ1-1
TGTGCCAGCTCAGGGGAAAGAGTCATGAACACTGAAGCTTTCTTT
CASSGERVMNTEAFF
>TRBV6-5|few|.|TRBJ1-2
TGTGCCAGCAGTTCGACTTATGGCTACACCTTC
CASSSTYGYTF
>TRBV7-9|.|.|TRBJ1-2
TGTGCCAGCAGCTTAGGCCCCGAATTTTCGGGCTATGGCTACACCTTC
CASSLGPEFSGYGYTF
>TRBV28|.|.|TRBJ2-2
TGTGCCAGCAGTTTATGGGAACAGGGCCCGAACACCGGGGAGCTGTTTTTT
CASSLWEQGPNTGELFF
>TRBV7-3|.|.|TRBJ1-4
TGTGCCAGCAGCTTAGAGGTAGCGCGAGTTCTGGTGGAAAAACTGTTTTTT
CASSLEVARVLVEKLFF
>TRBV28|.|.|TRBJ2-7
TGTGCCAGCAGAAAGATTGGCTACGAGCAGTACTTC
CASRKIGYEQYF
>TRBV5-1|.|.|TRBJ2-7
TGCGCCAGCAGCCTCTCGGGTTACGAGCAGTACTTC
CASSLSGYEQYF
>TRBV9|.|.|TRBJ1-1
TGTGCCAGCAGCCCGAGGTCCTCGGGGTGGGTCCCTGAAGCTTTCTTT
CASSPRSSGWVPEAFF
>TRBV6-1|.|.|TRBJ2-4
TGTGCCAGCAGTGAAGCGAGTTTAGGGCCCGGCATTCAGTACTTC
CASSEASLGPGIQYF
>TRBV4-1|.|.|TRBJ2-5
TGCGCCAGCAGCGTAGTGGGCATTTTTCCAGAGACCCAGTACTTC
CASSVVGIFPETQYF
>TRBV30|few|TRBD1|TRBJ2-7
TGTGCCTGGAGCCGCAGGGGGTACGAGCAGTACTTC
CAWSRRGYEQYF
>TRBV7-9|.|TRBD1|TRBJ2-4
TGTGCCAGCAGCCCCCACGGGACAGCAACCATTCAGTACTTC
CASSPHGTATIQYF
>TRBV7-9|.|TRBD1|TRBJ1-1
TGTGCCAGCAGTTATCAGGGGGCTACTGAAGCTTTCTTT
CASSYQGATEAFF